The source of this TCR beta chain is a study of response to subunit inactivated influenza vaccine. In germline, CDR1 is SGHRS, CDR2 YFSETQ. The J segment lost 6 bases and the V segment lost 3 bases, leaving 8 bases of the junction unmatched. The CDR3 loop spans 16 amino acids. General study points: Each seasonal influenza vaccination, the authors suggested, recruits few new T cells.

TCRdb analysed the RT-PCR reads with MiXCR anew, one entry per CDR3 protein. The sample yields 500,000 or so distinct CDR3 sequences, around 9.9% seen once. This clonotype was counted a few times. Its antigen is currently unknown. The genes are TRBV5-1 and TRBJ2-7; 14 nucleotides match TRBD2. Sample: PBMCs from blood, taken 35 to 45 days after vaccination. The sequence came from a man between 50 and 59 years old who received an inactivated influenza vaccine. CDR3 bases: TGCGCCAGCAGCTGGGGACTAGCGGGAGAAAGTTCCGAGCAGTACTTC. Its protein product is CASSWGLAGESSEQYF.